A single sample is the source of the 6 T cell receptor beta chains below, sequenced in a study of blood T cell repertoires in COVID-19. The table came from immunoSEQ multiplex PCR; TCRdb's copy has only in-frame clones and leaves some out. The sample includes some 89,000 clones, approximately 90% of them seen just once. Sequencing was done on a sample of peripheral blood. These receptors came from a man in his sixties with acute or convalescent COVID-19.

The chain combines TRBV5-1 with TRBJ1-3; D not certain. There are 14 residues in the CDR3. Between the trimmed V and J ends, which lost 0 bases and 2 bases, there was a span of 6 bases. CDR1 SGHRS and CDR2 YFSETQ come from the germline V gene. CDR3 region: CASSLDLAGNTIYF. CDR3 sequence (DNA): TGCGCCAGCAGCTTGGACTTAGCTGGAAACACCATATATTTT. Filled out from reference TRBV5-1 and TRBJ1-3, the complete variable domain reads KAGVTQTPRYLIKTRGQQVTLSCSPISGHRSVSWYQQTPGQGLQFLFEYFSETQRNKGNFPGRFSGRQFSNSRSEMNVSTLELGDSALYLCASSLDLAGNTIYFGEGSWLTVV.

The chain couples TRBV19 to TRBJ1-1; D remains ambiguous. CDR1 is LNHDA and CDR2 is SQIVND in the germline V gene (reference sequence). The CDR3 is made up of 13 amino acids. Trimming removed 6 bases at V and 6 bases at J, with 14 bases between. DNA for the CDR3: TGTGCCAGTAGAGATTGGGCGTTTTCTGAAGCTTTCTTT. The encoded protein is CASRDWAFSEAFF.

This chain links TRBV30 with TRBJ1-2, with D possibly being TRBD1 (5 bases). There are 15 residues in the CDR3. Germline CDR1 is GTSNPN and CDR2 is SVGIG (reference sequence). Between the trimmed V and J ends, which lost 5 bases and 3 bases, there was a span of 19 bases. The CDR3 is CAWDRFHETDYGYTF. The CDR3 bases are TGTGCCTGGGACAGATTTCACGAAACCGACTATGGCTACACCTTC.

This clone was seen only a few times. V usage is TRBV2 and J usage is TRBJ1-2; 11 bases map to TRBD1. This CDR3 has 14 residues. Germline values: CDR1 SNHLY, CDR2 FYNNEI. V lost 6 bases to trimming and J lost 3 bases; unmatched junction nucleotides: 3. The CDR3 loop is CASSGTGGDYGYTF. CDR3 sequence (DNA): TGTGCCAGCAGCGGGACAGGGGGGGACTATGGCTACACCTTC.

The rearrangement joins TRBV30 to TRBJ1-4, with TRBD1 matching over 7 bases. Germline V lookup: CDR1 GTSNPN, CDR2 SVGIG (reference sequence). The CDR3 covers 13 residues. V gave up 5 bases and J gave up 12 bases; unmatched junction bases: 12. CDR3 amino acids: CAWAGGSGSELFF. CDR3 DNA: TGTGCCTGGGCAGGGGGGTCGGGGAGCGAACTGTTTTTT.

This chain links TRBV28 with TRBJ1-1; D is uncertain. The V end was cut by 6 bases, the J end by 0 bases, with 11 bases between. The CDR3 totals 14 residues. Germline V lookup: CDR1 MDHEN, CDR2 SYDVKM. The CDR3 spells CASSSDTLNTEAFF. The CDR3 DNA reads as TGTGCCAGCAGCTCAGACACGCTGAACACTGAAGCTTTCTTT. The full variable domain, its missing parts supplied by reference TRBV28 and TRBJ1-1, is DVKVTQSSRYLVKRTGEKVFLECVQDMDHENMFWYRQDPGLGLRLIYFSYDVKMKEKGDIPEGYSVSREKKERFSLILESASTNQTSMYLCASSSDTLNTEAFFGQGTRLTVV.